Sequencing of this T cell receptor beta chain was carried out in a study of T cell repertoires in cytomegalovirus infection. Looking at the study overall: Indications came from public TCR beta signatures; they pointed to CMV infection and to a matching HLA type.

This clonotype was recorded a few times. Its antigen is as yet unknown. TCRdb re-derived calls from the reads in MiXCR, one entry per CDR3 protein. The sample includes 150,000 to 180,000 distinct CDR3 sequences, about a quarter of them seen just once. Overall study findings and caveats: Cumulative public TCR beta family frequency identified carriers of CMV plus the relevant HLA. HLA-C-restricted CMV clonotypes gave the most frequent clonotype in two of eight donors.

V shed 2 bases and J shed 4 bases, with 9 bases lying between them. This CDR3 has 13 residues. Germline assignment: CDR1 SQVTM and CDR2 ANQGSEA. V usage is TRBV29-1 and J usage is TRBJ1-3; D possibly corresponds to TRBD1 (5 bases). Sequencing input: PBMCs. This sequence was found in a human donor in good health (CMV status not recorded). Some clones in this sample may be carry-over from other donors' samples. The DNA of the CDR3 is TGCAGCGTTGAACAGGGATTAGGAAACACCATATATTTT. Its translation: CSVEQGLGNTIYF.